Each of the 30 T cell receptor beta chains below was sequenced from the same sample in a study of T cell clonality in common variable immunodeficiency. Sequencing used immunoSEQ multiplex PCR; TCRdb keeps in-frame clones, though not all of them. The sample shows around 60,000 clones, none of them appearing just once. The sequencing sample was made of peripheral blood mononuclear cells. These TCRs come from a person between 18 and 70 years old in good health.

This clone was recorded many times. Read sequence stops 3 residues before the CDR3 end, and the germline J gene provides the missing end. This sequence joins TRBV7-9 and TRBJ2-2; 10 positions match TRBD1. V was clipped by 7 bases and J by 6 bases; unmatched bases: 8. The CDR3 consists of 15 residues. Per germline, CDR1 SEHNR and CDR2 FQNEAQ (reference sequence). The CDR3 sequence: CASNRPGTGAGELFF. Partial CDR3 DNA: TGTGCCAGCAACCGACCCGGGACAGGGGCCGGGGAG.

This clone has ten or more counts. The read finishes 3 residues shy of the CDR3 end, and the germline J gene is used to complete it. The V gene is TRBV28, the J gene TRBJ1-5, with D perhaps TRBD1 (5 bases). The CDR3 sequence is 13 residues long. Trimming stripped 3 bases from V and 5 bases from J, with 8 bases between. Germline CDR1 MDHEN, CDR2 SYDVKM. CDR3 amino acids: CASSLTVYQPQHF. The part of the CDR3 DNA that was read is TGTGCCAGCAGTTTGACAGTATATCAGCCC.

With respect to this clone: The CDR3 is cut off 3 residues early in the read; its end comes from the germline J gene. The gene calls are TRBV7-9 and TRBJ2-6, with TRBD1 identical over 7 bases. The CDR3 contains 14 residues. The V gene's germline CDR1 is SEHNR and CDR2 FQNEAQ (reference sequence). V was clipped by 8 bases and J by 0 bases; unmatched bases: 1. The part of the CDR3 DNA that was read is TGTGCCAGCTGGGACAGCTCTGGGGCCAACGTC. Protein: CASWDSSGANV. The full CDR3 protein reads CASWDSSGANVLTF.

This clone was found many times. Read sequence stops 3 residues before the CDR3 end, and the germline J gene provides the missing end. V gene TRBV30 combines with J gene TRBJ1-4; no definite D call. Per germline, CDR1 GTSNPN and CDR2 SVGIG (reference sequence). Trimming cost V 1 base and J 0 bases, with 12 bases left between them. This CDR3 spans 16 amino acids. CDR3 DNA (partial): TGTGCCTGGAGTGGACACGAAGCCCCAACTAATGAAAAA. Its translation: CAWSGHEAPTNEK. The full CDR3 protein reads CAWSGHEAPTNEKLFF.

The sample holds many counts of this clone. The read terminates 3 residues before the CDR3 end, so the remaining end is supplied by the germline J gene. The chain carries TRBV10-1 and TRBJ2-1, with D hard to call. The germline CDR1 and CDR2 sequences are WNHNN and SYGVQD (reference sequence). V was cut by 0 bases and J by 1 base, with 7 bases left in between. CDR3 length: 15 residues. The CDR3 is CASSESVGSYNEQFF. CDR3 DNA (partial): TGCGCCAGCAGTGAGTCGGTAGGGTCCTACAATGAG.

This clone appeared many times. The DNA ends 3 residues before the CDR3 does, and the rest of the CDR3 is filled in from the germline J gene. V and J are TRBV6-4 and TRBJ2-6, with D perhaps TRBD1 (7 bases). The V end lost 3 bases, the J end lost 4 bases, and 13 bases lay between the germline ends. Germline assignment: CDR1 MRHNA and CDR2 SNTAGT. This CDR3 contains 16 residues. The CDR3 DNA, read in part, is TGTGCCAGCAGTGAGGAGGGGGCTTTAGGGGCCAACGTC. It is translated as CASSEEGALGANV. The whole CDR3 protein is CASSEEGALGANVLTF.

This clone was detected many times. The read falls 3 residues short of the CDR3 end, and the missing part is taken from the germline J gene. The V and J genes are TRBV7-7 and TRBJ2-2; D tentatively fits TRBD1 or TRBD2 (6 bases each). The V and J ends lost 5 bases and 5 bases respectively, with 15 bases between them. Germline lookup yields CDR1 SSHAT and CDR2 FNYEAQ (reference sequence). The CDR3 contains 15 residues. The sequenced part of the CDR3 DNA is TGTGCCAGCAGCCCCATAGGGGGAGGAACCGGGGAG. Translating it yields CASSPIGGGTGE. The CDR3, in full, reads CASSPIGGGTGELFF.

This clone was seen repeatedly, ten times or more. The CDR3 end falls 3 residues outside the read, so it is completed with the germline J gene. V gene TRBV7-2 combines with J gene TRBJ1-2, with D tentatively TRBD1 (5 bases). The CDR3 covers 12 residues. Germline assignment: CDR1 SGHTA and CDR2 FQGNSA. V gave up 2 bases and J gave up 7 bases, with 8 bases separating them. The sequenced CDR3 bases are TGTGCCAGCAGCTTATCCGGGGGTGGC. It codes for CASSLSGGG. The entire CDR3 protein is CASSLSGGGYTF.

This clone was seen ten or more times. Read data end 3 residues before the CDR3 end; the end is taken from the germline J gene. This rearrangement joins TRBV6-1 to TRBJ2-1; D is possibly TRBD2 (5 bases). The V end was cut by 3 bases, the J end by 7 bases, with 13 bases between. Germline V CDR1 and CDR2: MNHNS, SASEGT. The CDR3 consists of 14 residues. The CDR3 spells CASSDIGRGNEQFF. The sequenced part of the CDR3 DNA is TGTGCCAGCAGTGATATTGGTCGCGGGAATGAG.

The sample holds many counts of this clone. The read stops 3 residues short of the end of the CDR3; the missing end is completed from the germline J gene. The J gene is TRBJ1-5, the V gene TRBV10-3; 9 bases are shared with TRBD1. Germline-derived CDR1 and CDR2 are ENHRY and SYGVKD. V was pared by 4 bases and J by 6 bases, with 4 bases of the junction left unmatched. This CDR3 contains 14 residues. CDR3 sequence: CAISVDRGGQPQHF. The sequenced part of the CDR3 DNA is TGTGCCATCAGTGTGGACAGGGGCGGTCAGCCC.

Ten or more counts support this clone. The CDR3 extends 3 residues past the end of the read, so its final part is completed from the germline J gene. This chain links TRBV20-1 with TRBJ2-1, with 11 positions matching TRBD2. CDR3 length: 13 residues. V dropped 4 bases and J dropped 6; count of bases not matched to a gene: 2. In germline, CDR1 is DFQATT, CDR2 SNEGSKA (reference sequence). Incomplete CDR3 DNA: TGCAGTGCTACCGGGACTAGCGGCAATGAG. It encodes CSATGTSGNE. The whole CDR3 protein reads CSATGTSGNEQFF.

Many counts were recorded for this clone. From the germline J gene comes the end of the CDR3, since the read stops 3 residues before it. The V and J genes are TRBV7-9 and TRBJ2-1, with D possibly TRBD2 on 6 matching bases. This CDR3 region has 15 residues. V dropped 0 bases and J dropped 9 bases, with 15 bases sitting between them. The germline CDR1 and CDR2 sequences are SEHNR and FQNEAQ (reference sequence). The sequenced CDR3 bases are TGTGCCAGCAGCTTAGCGGGGGGACGGCGGGGTGAG. Translating gives CASSLAGGRRGE. The CDR3 in full is CASSLAGGRRGEQFF.

This clone occurred many times. The CDR3 extends 3 residues past the end of the read, so its final part is completed from the germline J gene. The chain links TRBV29-1 to TRBJ2-3, with D possibly matching TRBD2 (6 bases). The CDR3 length is 16 residues. CDR1 and CDR2 (germline): SQVTM, ANQGSEA. Trimming stripped 8 bases from V and 0 bases from J, with 21 bases between. CDR3 sequence reads: CSSFPRDSSSTDTQYF. Partial CDR3 DNA: TGCAGCTCGTTCCCACGGGACTCCTCCAGCACAGATACG.

This clone was counted at least ten times. With the read ending 3 residues before the CDR3 end, the germline J gene is used to fill in that end. The chain is built from TRBV5-1 and TRBJ1-3; D possibly corresponds to TRBD1 (5 bases). This CDR3 is built from 16 residues. CDR1 and CDR2 (germline): SGHRS, YFSETQ. V was cut by 0 bases and J by 1 base, with 11 bases left in between. The CDR3 here is CASSLVGLRSGNTIYF. CDR3 DNA, as far as it was read: TGCGCCAGCAGCTTGGTGGGGCTGCGTTCTGGAAACACC. The entire variable domain, with the rest obtained from reference TRBV5-1 and TRBJ1-3, is as follows: KAGVTQTPRYLIKTRGQQVTLSCSPISGHRSVSWYQQTPGQGLQFLFEYFSETQRNKGNFPGRFSGRQFSNSRSEMNVSTLELGDSALYLCASSLVGLRSGNTIYFGEGSWLTVV.

This clone was detected a few times. Read coverage stops 3 residues before the CDR3 terminus; the germline J gene supplies the remainder. This chain joins TRBV5-1 and TRBJ2-3; maybe TRBD1 (6 bases). Germline V gives CDR1 SGHRS, CDR2 YFSETQ. V was trimmed by 4 bases and J by 0 bases, leaving 12 bases between them. The CDR3 spans 15 residues. The part of the CDR3 DNA that was read is TGCGCCAGCAGCGCAGAGGGGGAAAGCACAGATACG. It specifies CASSAEGESTDT. The entire CDR3 reads CASSAEGESTDTQYF.

Many counts were recorded for this clone. The read is 3 residues too short to cover the CDR3 end, so that end is filled in from the germline J gene. The chain couples TRBV19 to TRBJ1-4; possibly TRBD1 for D (6 bases). The ends were cut back, 10 bases at V and 6 bases at J, with 15 bases in the middle. This CDR3 contains 13 residues. The germline V gene has CDR1 LNHDA and CDR2 SQIVND (reference sequence). The part of the CDR3 DNA that was read is TGTGCCACACAACGGGGGGCTTATGAAAAA. Translated, it gives CATQRGAYEK. The whole CDR3 sequence reads CATQRGAYEKLFF.

This clone was observed at least ten times. With the read ending 3 residues before the CDR3 end, the germline J gene is used to fill in that end. The chain couples TRBV7-8 to TRBJ2-1; 10 bases agree with TRBD2. The CDR3 sequence is 14 residues long. V lost 6 bases and J lost 6; bases outside the gene matches: 5. Germline V lookup: CDR1 SGHVS, CDR2 FQNEAQ. CDR3 sequence: CASRGLAPGNEQFF. The DNA read from the CDR3 is TGTGCCAGCAGGGGACTAGCGCCAGGCAATGAG.

This clone was recorded many times. The DNA ends 3 residues before the CDR3 does, and the rest of the CDR3 is filled in from the germline J gene. The chain employs TRBV15 and TRBJ2-1, with D possibly TRBD1 on 6 matching bases. The CDR3 is made up of 15 amino acids. Germline assignment: CDR1 LNHNV and CDR2 YYDKDF (reference sequence). Trimming took 1 base from V and 6 from J, leaving 13 bases between them. The CDR3 is CATSRASGTSNEQFF. CDR3 DNA (partial): TGTGCCACCAGCAGAGCATCCGGGACAAGCAATGAG.

Ten or more counts support this clone. From the germline J gene comes the end of the CDR3, since the read stops 3 residues before it. The chain carries TRBV12-3 or TRBV12-4 and TRBJ1-1; TRBD1 is a possible D gene (6 bases). CDR3 length: 12 amino acids. This chain's CDR3 is CASRIQGLEAFF. Incomplete CDR3 DNA: TGTGCCAGCAGAATACAGGGCCTCGAA.

This clone was detected ten times or more. With the read ending 3 residues before the CDR3 end, the germline J gene is used to fill in that end. The chain couples TRBV30 to TRBJ2-3; perhaps TRBD1 as D (7 bases). There are 15 residues in the CDR3. V lost 5 bases to trimming and J lost 5 bases, with 20 bases between them. In germline, CDR1 is GTSNPN, CDR2 SVGIG (reference sequence). CDR3 in amino acids: CAWATDSRGVDTQYF. The sequenced CDR3 bases are TGTGCCTGGGCAACGGACAGCAGGGGGGTAGATACG.

This clone was found many times. Read sequence stops 3 residues before the CDR3 end, and the germline J gene provides the missing end. The rearrangement uses TRBV7-2 and TRBJ2-7; 8 bases map to TRBD1. The CDR3 contains 14 residues. From germline, CDR1 is SGHTA and CDR2 FQGNSA. V dropped 3 bases and J dropped 2; count of bases not matched to a gene: 3. The part of the CDR3 DNA that was read is TGTGCCAGCAGCTTCGACAGGGGAGCCTACGAG. Translation gives CASSFDRGAYE. The complete CDR3 protein is CASSFDRGAYEQYF.

This clone came up many times. Coverage ceases 3 residues before the CDR3 finishes, and the germline J gene fills in the end. The rearrangement joins TRBV20-1 to TRBJ2-1, with 7 bases lining up with TRBD1. CDR3 length: 15 amino acids. J gave up 9 bases and V 5 bases, and 16 bases lay outside the gene matches. Germline assignment: CDR1 DFQATT and CDR2 SNEGSKA (reference sequence). Here the CDR3 reads CSALRQGRFEGEQFF. The DNA read from the CDR3 is TGCAGTGCTTTGAGACAGGGCCGGTTTGAAGGTGAG.

Ten or more counts support this clone. The CDR3 is cut off 3 residues early in the read; its end comes from the germline J gene. The chain carries TRBV14 and TRBJ2-3; D is unresolved. The germline gives CDR1 SGHDN, CDR2 FVKESK. The CDR3 loop spans 11 amino acids. Incomplete CDR3 DNA: TGTGCCAGCAGCCAAGGTCTAACG. It yields the protein CASSQGLT. The full CDR3 protein is CASSQGLTQYF.

In this sample, this clone turned up many times. The sequence runs out 3 residues before the end of the CDR3; the remainder is reconstructed from the germline J gene. The chain carries TRBV5-1 and TRBJ1-3; 7 bases match TRBD1. Losses at the gene ends were 0 bases for V and 0 bases for J; bases not matched to a gene: 6. The CDR3 is made up of 17 amino acids. From germline, CDR1 is SGHRS and CDR2 YFSETQ. The chain's CDR3 is CASSLAGQAVSGNTIYF. CDR3 DNA (partial): TGCGCCAGCAGCTTGGCAGGACAGGCTGTCTCTGGAAACACC.

In this sample, this clone turned up many times. Read coverage stops 3 residues before the CDR3 terminus; the germline J gene supplies the remainder. This sequence joins TRBV20-1 and TRBJ2-3; 7 bases are shared with TRBD2. Trimming at V came to 0 bases and at J to 4 bases, leaving 4 bases not matched to a gene. Germline V gene sequence: CDR1 DFQATT, CDR2 SNEGSKA (reference sequence). The CDR3 totals 14 residues. CDR3 loop: CSARDPAGADTQYF. The part of the CDR3 DNA that was read is TGCAGTGCTAGAGATCCGGCGGGAGCAGATACG.

This clone was observed many times. The observed sequence ends 3 residues before the CDR3 terminus, with the missing tail filled in from the germline J gene. The gene calls are TRBV15 and TRBJ2-1; 7 bases agree with TRBD1. Germline V gene data show CDR1 as LNHNV and CDR2 as YYDKDF (reference sequence). V shed 5 bases and J 4 bases; nucleotides not matched to a gene: 11. This CDR3 is 16 amino acids long. The CDR3 DNA, read in part, is TGTGCCACCAGCGGAGGTGACAGGGTAATGTACAATGAG. Translating it yields CATSGGDRVMYNE. The whole CDR3 protein is CATSGGDRVMYNEQFF.

The CDR3 protein is CASRSGGHNEQFF. The sequenced CDR3 bases are TGCGCCAGCAGGAGCGGGGGCCACAATGAG. The rearrangement uses TRBV10-2 and TRBJ2-1, with TRBD2 identical over 8 bases. The read ends 3 residues before the CDR3 terminus; that terminus is restored from the germline J gene. After removal of 6 bases from V and 5 bases from J, the junction contained 3 bases not matched to a gene. Germline CDR1 WSHSY, CDR2 SAAADI. The CDR3 has 13 residues.

This clone came up many times. The read terminates 3 residues ahead of where the CDR3 ends, so the germline J gene completes it. The genes are TRBV30 and TRBJ1-5; D remains ambiguous. This CDR3 is built from 12 residues. Per germline, CDR1 GTSNPN and CDR2 SVGIG (reference sequence). Trimming took off 0 bases at V and 6 bases at J, with 6 bases between the two ends. This CDR3 is CAWSVPGQPQHF. The sequenced CDR3 bases are TGTGCCTGGAGTGTTCCCGGTCAGCCC.

This clone was seen many times. From the germline J gene comes the end of the CDR3, since the read stops 3 residues before it. This rearrangement joins TRBV7-6 to TRBJ2-3, with 13 bases identical to TRBD2. Germline-derived CDR1 and CDR2 are SGHVS and FNYEAQ. This CDR3 is built from 17 residues. With 5 bases clipped from V and 0 bases from J, the junction kept 5 bases outside the gene matches. CDR3 amino acids: CASSPGLAGSSTDTQYF. The part of the CDR3 DNA that was read is TGTGCCAGCAGCCCGGGACTAGCGGGGAGTAGCACAGATACG. The full variable domain, completed using reference TRBV7-6 and TRBJ2-3, is GAGVSQSPRYKVTKRGQDVALRCDPISGHVSLYWYRQALGQGPEFLTYFNYEAQQDKSGLPNDRFSAERPEGSISTLTIQRTEQRDSAMYRCASSPGLAGSSTDTQYFGPGTRLTVL.

At least ten counts were recorded for this clone. Read data end 3 residues before the CDR3 end; the end is taken from the germline J gene. V and J are TRBV5-1 and TRBJ2-1; 11 positions agree with TRBD2. The V segment lost 4 bases and the J segment 0 bases; nucleotides outside the gene matches: 12. There are 19 residues in the CDR3. Germline V lookup: CDR1 SGHRS, CDR2 YFSETQ. Incomplete CDR3 DNA: TGCGCCAGCAGCGAAATAGCGGGAGGGCCTCCTAGCTCCTACAATGAG. It codes for CASSEIAGGPPSSYNE. From start to end, the CDR3 is CASSEIAGGPPSSYNEQFF. The full variable domain, in which reference TRBV5-1 and TRBJ2-1 provide the parts outside the CDR3, is KAGVTQTPRYLIKTRGQQVTLSCSPISGHRSVSWYQQTPGQGLQFLFEYFSETQRNKGNFPGRFSGRQFSNSRSEMNVSTLELGDSALYLCASSEIAGGPPSSYNEQFFGPGTRLTVL.